The present T cell receptor (beta chain) was sequenced within a study of T cell responses to AZD1222 COVID-19 vaccine. Findings of the study overall: Only 5 or 6 AZD1222 recipients were seropositive at baseline.

To note about this clone: Its specificity is unknown.

This CDR3 has 13 amino acids. From germline, CDR1 is LNHDA and CDR2 SQIVND (reference sequence). V lost 4 bases and J 0 bases, leaving 1 base between the germline ends. The data were produced by immunoSEQ multiplex PCR, yet TCRdb's version contains in-frame clones alone and is incomplete. In the table there are about 150,000 clones, 80% to 95% of which are singletons. The chain links TRBV19 to TRBJ2-6; D is undetermined. The material sequenced was peripheral blood, taken 28 days after the second AZD1222 dose. The sequence was collected from an adult who received the AZD1222 COVID-19 vaccine. DNA of the CDR3: TGTGCCAGTAGTAACTCTGGGGCCAACGTCCTGACTTTC. It encodes CASSNSGANVLTF.